This T cell receptor (beta chain) comes out of a study of blood T cell repertoires in COVID-19 (dated by TCRdb to 2020 to 2022). General notes on the study: The collaborator samples originated in the United States, Italy and Spain and spanned the acute and convalescent phases of COVID-19. The material from the prospective study consisted of cDNA or gDNA derived from T cells, B-cell-depleted T cells, or PBMCs. Samples came from the ongoing ImmuneRACE study (first 160 participants) plus 1,254 subjects from 6 global collaborators. Nearly every sample came with metadata listing a de-identified subject ID, COVID-19 status, age in years and sex. Subjects who had been exposed to COVID-19, were actively infected with it, or had recovered from it provided the deeply sampled blood TCRbeta repertoires that made up the dataset. Where HLA class I and class II types were available, the types were taken from metadata supplied by the sample provider, not from assay-based typing. The repertoires were made available in a free public database intended to serve as a resource for research on the immune response to SARS-CoV-2.

TCRbeta CDR3 regions were amplified from genomic DNA using the immunoSEQ Assay, a bias-controlled multiplex PCR. The study's own analysis went as follows. Within the assay, amplification of reference gene primers was used to estimate how many nucleated cells each sample contained. To quantify the absolute abundance of each unique TCRbeta CDR3 rearrangement, sequence reads were collapsed and filtered. Productive Simpson clonality was computed per sample as the square root of Simpson's diversity index over productive rearrangements. Drawn from immuneACCESS, this table holds only the in-frame rearrangements with V and J called that TCRdb kept. Clones are partly lost; checked studies trace under half to an unresolved V gene and leave the rest unexplained. The V and J calls and clone size are taken from that table; D and trimming were inferred from the DNA. This sample gives about 120,000 clones in total; around 86% of them show up just once. Together, the top ten hold about a tenth of the sample.

The full study reports these points: How much clinical and demographic metadata was included differed by source and by participant, and the metadata was provided uncurated.

Trimming takes 4 bases off V and 9 bases off J; junction bases not matched to a gene: 10. Including cysteine and phenylalanine, the CDR3 has 16 amino acids. The only DNA kept is the CDR3, 48 bases in frame from the first base. Looking up the germline V gene yields CDR1 WSHSY and CDR2 SAAADI. Concerning this clone: Its recognized antigen is unknown. No much larger clone exists at a distance of one base, and base qualities are not known.

The collaborating institutions used their own protocols to collect whole blood in K2EDTA tubes. For TCRbeta analysis, collaborator samples were shipped as frozen whole blood, as isolated PBMCs, or as DNA extracted from either sample type. This sequence uses TRBV10-2 and TRBJ1-6, with TRBD1 matching 9 junction bases. This TCR derives from an elderly man with acute or convalescent COVID-19. The sequencing sample was made of peripheral blood. The nucleotide sequence is TGCGCCAGCAGTGCCGGTGGGACAGGGTGGGGTTCACCCCTCCACTTT. This sequence encodes CASSAGGTGWGSPLHF.